Below, 11 T cell receptor beta chains from the same sample are listed, as sequenced in a study of blood T cell repertoires in COVID-19. Only in-frame clones appear in the TCRdb table, and some are missing; sequencing was by immunoSEQ multiplex PCR. Here the sample spans nearly 55,000 clones, about 91% being singletons. Sequenced sample: peripheral blood. The receptors derive from a woman aged 55-69 years with active or convalescent COVID-19.

The chain couples TRBV19 to TRBJ2-1; D might be TRBD1 (6 bases). V lost 1 base and J 7 bases, leaving 14 bases between the germline ends. The CDR3 has 15 amino acids. Germline CDR1 reads LNHDA; CDR2 reads SQIVND (reference sequence). The CDR3 DNA is TGTGCCAGTAGTATAGCGGCAGGGGTGGGGAATGAGCAGTTCTTC. This codes for CASSIAAGVGNEQFF.

This chain joins TRBV19 and TRBJ2-7, with 7 bases lining up with TRBD2. Germline V gives CDR1 LNHDA, CDR2 SQIVND (reference sequence). The trim removed 0 bases at V and 3 bases at J, leaving 2 bases unmatched. CDR3 length equals 14 residues. The CDR3 coding sequence is TGTGCCAGTAGTATAGACGGGAGGAGCTACGAGCAGTACTTC. It codes for CASSIDGRSYEQYF. Variable domain in full (rest from reference TRBV19 and TRBJ2-7): DGGITQSPKYLFRKEGQNVTLSCEQNLNHDAMYWYRQDPGQGLRLIYYSQIVNDFQKGDIAEGYSVSREKKESFPLTVTSAQKNPTAFYLCASSIDGRSYEQYFGPGTRLTVT.

The rearrangement links TRBV30 to TRBJ1-3, with a possible D match to TRBD1 (5 bases). Germline assignment: CDR1 GTSNPN and CDR2 SVGIG (reference sequence). Trimming took off 3 bases at V and 3 bases at J, with 9 bases between the two ends. The CDR3 totals 13 residues. This CDR3 reads CAWSRVSGNTIYF. CDR3 coding DNA: TGTGCCTGGAGCAGGGTTAGTGGAAACACCATATATTTT.

This sequence joins TRBV27 and TRBJ2-7, with D possibly TRBD1 on 6 matching bases. V lost 9 bases and J 5 bases, leaving 11 bases between the germline ends. The CDR3 has 11 amino acids. Per germline, CDR1 MNHEY and CDR2 SMNVEV (reference sequence). The CDR3 protein is CARQGWDEQYF. The CDR3 nucleotides read TGTGCCAGACAGGGTTGGGACGAGCAGTACTTC.

The gene calls are TRBV11-3 and TRBJ2-3; tentatively, D is TRBD2 (7 bases). V gave up 5 bases and J gave up 5 bases, with 20 bases separating them. Germline assignment: CDR1 SGHNT and CDR2 YENEEA. The CDR3 is 16 residues long. CDR3 residues: CASSPRGARAVDTQYF. The CDR3 nucleotides are TGTGCCAGCAGCCCCCGGGGGGCCAGGGCCGTAGATACGCAGTATTTT.

The chain employs TRBV5-1 and TRBJ2-1; 7 positions agree with TRBD1. Per the germline V gene, CDR1 is SGHRS and CDR2 is YFSETQ. V was clipped by 4 bases and J by 5 bases; unmatched bases: 6. There are 14 residues in the CDR3. The CDR3 here is CASSPPGQNNEQFF. The CDR3, as DNA: TGCGCCAGCAGCCCTCCGGGACAGAACAATGAGCAGTTCTTC.

This clone occurred a few times. J is TRBJ1-1 and V is TRBV6-5; maybe TRBD1 (5 bases). V lost 6 bases to trimming and J lost 1 base, with 12 bases between them. CDR1 and CDR2 from the germline V gene are MNHEY and SVGAGI. The CDR3 is 14 amino acids. Here the CDR3 DNA reads TGTGCCAGCAGCTGGACCGACAGGAACACTGAAGCTTTCTTT. It encodes CASSWTDRNTEAFF.

The CDR3 reads CASSPSGGSYEQYF. DNA for the CDR3: TGTGCCAGCAGCCCTAGCGGGGGTTCCTACGAGCAGTACTTC. V is TRBV7-3 and J is TRBJ2-7; TRBD2 matches at 10 bases. With V trimmed by 5 bases and J by 1 base, 2 bases remained unmatched. Germline V lookup: CDR1 SGHTA, CDR2 FQGTGA. This CDR3 has 14 amino acids.

This sequence joins TRBV9 and TRBJ2-7; D gene unclear. Germline CDR1 SGDLS, CDR2 YYNGEE. V lost 2 bases and J 1 base, leaving 10 bases between the germline ends. This CDR3 contains 14 residues. CDR3: CASSVSLRSYEQYF. The CDR3 DNA reads as TGTGCCAGCAGCGTTAGTCTGAGATCCTACGAGCAGTACTTC.

V is TRBV14 and J is TRBJ1-2; 8 nucleotides align to TRBD1. The CDR3 runs 15 residues. CDR1 SGHDN and CDR2 FVKESK come from the germline V gene. V gave up 3 bases and J gave up 3 bases; unmatched junction bases: 6. The CDR3 bases are TGTGCCAGCAGCCAGTGGACAGGGTTGGACTATGGCTACACCTTC. It yields the protein CASSQWTGLDYGYTF.

V and J are TRBV6-5 and TRBJ2-7; TRBD2 might be the D (6 bases). This CDR3 is 12 amino acids long. Germline V gives CDR1 MNHEY, CDR2 SVGAGI. V was trimmed by 9 bases and J by 1 base, leaving 10 bases between them. The CDR3 loop reads CASKRVSYEQYF. The CDR3 region has the DNA TGTGCCAGTAAGCGGGTTTCCTACGAGCAGTACTTC.